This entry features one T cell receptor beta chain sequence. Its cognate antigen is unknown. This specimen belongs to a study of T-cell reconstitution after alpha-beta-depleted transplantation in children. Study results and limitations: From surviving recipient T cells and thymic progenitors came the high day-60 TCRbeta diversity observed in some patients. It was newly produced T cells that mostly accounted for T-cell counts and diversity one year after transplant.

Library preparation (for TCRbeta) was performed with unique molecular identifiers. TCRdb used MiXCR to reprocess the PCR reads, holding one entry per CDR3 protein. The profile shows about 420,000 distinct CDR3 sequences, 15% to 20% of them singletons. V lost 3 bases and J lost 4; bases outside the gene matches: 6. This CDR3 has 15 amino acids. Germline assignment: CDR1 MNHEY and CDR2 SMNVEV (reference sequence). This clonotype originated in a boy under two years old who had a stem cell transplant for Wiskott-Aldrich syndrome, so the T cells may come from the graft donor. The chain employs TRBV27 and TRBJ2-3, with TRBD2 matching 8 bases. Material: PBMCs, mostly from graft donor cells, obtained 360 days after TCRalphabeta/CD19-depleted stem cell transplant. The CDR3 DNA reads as TGTGCCAGCAGTTTTCAGCGGGAGATTCCAGATACGCAGTATTTT. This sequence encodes CASSFQREIPDTQYF.